The following is a T cell receptor beta chain sequence with its context. This sample includes further DNA sequences coding for the same CDR3. The record originates from a study of lymphopenia after photon versus proton radiotherapy. The CDR3 loop spans 12 amino acids. Looked up from germline, CDR1 is KGHSH and CDR2 is LQKENI. Trimming cost V 2 bases and J 2 bases, with 4 bases left between them. Some clones are missing from TCRdb's copy, which holds only in-frame ones; the method was immunoSEQ multiplex PCR. The sample lists approximately 170,000 clones; approximately 91% were seen once. The TCR sequence derives from a man between 45 and 60 years old with gastric cancer. V and J are TRBV18 and TRBJ2-7; D remains unclear. The specimen was peripheral blood, collected from a patient treated with photon-based radiotherapy. The DNA of the CDR3 is TGTGCCAGCTCACCAGACACCTACGAGCAGTACTTC. Translation: CASSPDTYEQYF.